Listed below are T cell receptor beta chains from one sample, sequenced in a study of T-cell memory formation after mild COVID-19. TCRdb reprocessed the 5' RACE reads with MiXCR, giving one entry per CDR3 protein. Among 500,000 to 650,000 distinct CDR3 sequences, roughly 21% were seen once, and the ten largest hold 8.4%. The sequencing input was PBMCs or a T cell subset sorted from them (not recorded which). Every receptor here comes from an adult woman who had mild COVID-19 (a few samples of this study predate the infection). Cell type and time point are not known. The CDR3 runs from the conserved cysteine through the conserved F or W. The D gene is left open where the match is weak. Size is omitted from some rows. Given values are once, few, many or a class for expanded clones.

d_gene,v_gene,abundance,j_gene,CDR3aa,CDR3nt
NA,TRBV29-1,NA,TRBJ2-7,CSVEEWKGYEQYF,TGCAGCGTTGAAGAGTGGAAGGGCTACGAGCAGTACTTC
TRBD2,TRBV7-2,few,TRBJ2-7,CASSPADWGGEQYF,TGTGCCAGCAGCCCGGCGGACTGGGGGGGCGAGCAGTACTTC
TRBD2,TRBV5-4,NA,TRBJ2-5,CASSRRGTSGTQETQYF,TGTGCCAGCAGCCGCCGTGGGACTAGCGGGACCCAAGAGACCCAGTACTTC
NA,TRBV12-3/TRBV12-4,few,TRBJ2-7,CASSRQLRSYEQYF,TGTGCCAGCAGTCGACAGCTCCGCTCCTACGAGCAGTACTTC
NA,TRBV12-3/TRBV12-4,NA,TRBJ2-6,CASSLSWTISGANVLTF,TGTGCCAGCAGCCTCTCCTGGACCATCTCTGGGGCCAACGTCCTGACTTTC
TRBD2,TRBV9,few,TRBJ2-1,CASSAGTRGYNEQFF,TGTGCCAGCAGCGCCGGGACTAGAGGCTACAATGAGCAGTTCTTC
NA,TRBV3-1,NA,TRBJ2-2,CASTLINTGELFF,TGTGCCAGCACATTGATAAACACCGGGGAGCTGTTTTTT
NA,TRBV7-8,few,TRBJ2-7,CASSFGEIYEQYF,TGTGCCAGCAGCTTTGGGGAGATTTACGAGCAGTACTTC
NA,TRBV6-5,few,TRBJ2-1,CASSYSNPSPSSYNEQFF,TGTGCCAGCAGTTACTCGAATCCTAGCCCGAGCTCCTACAATGAGCAGTTCTTC
TRBD1,TRBV6-2/TRBV6-3,NA,TRBJ1-5,CASSGRTGGGQPQHF,TGTGCCAGCAGTGGCCGGACAGGGGGCGGACAGCCCCAGCATTTT
NA,TRBV18,once,TRBJ1-6,CDSSLPGYSPLHF,TGTGACAGCTCATTACCGGGGTATTCACCCCTCCACTTT
NA,TRBV11-2,NA,TRBJ2-1,CASSISPAGHNEQFF,TGTGCCAGCAGCATTAGCCCCGCAGGGCACAATGAGCAGTTCTTC
NA,TRBV12-5,few,TRBJ2-2,CASGSHGELFF,TGTGCTAGTGGCTCCCACGGGGAGCTGTTTTTT
NA,TRBV11-3,NA,TRBJ2-1,CASSSTPRTHEQFF,TGTGCCAGCAGCTCGACCCCCCGGACCCATGAGCAGTTCTTC
NA,TRBV9,NA,TRBJ2-7,CASSEGPYDSYEQYF,TGTGCCAGCAGCGAGGGACCTTACGACAGCTACGAGCAGTACTTC
NA,TRBV4-1,NA,TRBJ1-1,CASSQDTARMNTEAFF,TGCGCCAGCAGCCAAGATACTGCCAGAATGAACACTGAAGCTTTCTTT
NA,TRBV19,many,TRBJ2-2,CASSISAGELFF,TGTGCCAGTAGTATCAGTGCCGGGGAGCTGTTTTTT
NA,TRBV5-6,NA,TRBJ2-1,CASSLVWDQYNEQFF,TGTGCCAGCAGCTTGGTTTGGGACCAATACAATGAGCAGTTCTTC
NA,TRBV11-2,few,TRBJ1-3,CASSSPGVSVATIYF,TGTGCCAGCAGCTCACCAGGGGTTTCGGTTGCCACCATATATTTT
NA,TRBV7-3,NA,TRBJ1-1,CASSANRDFKAFF,TGTGCCAGCAGCGCAAACAGGGACTTCAAAGCTTTCTTT
NA,TRBV6-1,NA,TRBJ2-7,CASSRVTDYEQYF,TGTGCCAGCAGTCGGGTCACGGACTACGAGCAGTACTTC
TRBD1,TRBV19,NA,TRBJ2-5,CASSPQPGQGQETQYF,TGTGCCAGTAGTCCTCAACCGGGACAGGGCCAAGAGACCCAGTACTTC
TRBD1,TRBV25-1,NA,TRBJ1-1,CASSVPGQATEAFF,TGTGCCAGCAGTGTACCCGGACAGGCCACTGAAGCTTTCTTT
TRBD2,TRBV15,few,TRBJ2-7,CATSRGGGLVYEQYF,TGTGCCACCAGCAGAGGCGGGGGGCTTGTGTACGAGCAGTACTTC
NA,TRBV7-8,few,TRBJ2-5,CASSFGLPQETQYF,TGTGCCAGCAGCTTCGGACTTCCCCAAGAGACCCAGTACTTC
NA,TRBV20-1,NA,TRBJ2-1,CSVPRDSVWNEQFF,TGCAGTGTCCCACGGGACTCGGTCTGGAATGAGCAGTTCTTC
NA,TRBV29-1,NA,TRBJ1-2,CSVEDGGVHGYTF,TGCAGCGTTGAAGACGGCGGGGTGCATGGCTACACCTTC
TRBD1,TRBV27,few,TRBJ1-6,CASSPKGQGVSPLHF,TGTGCCAGCAGTCCAAAGGGACAGGGAGTTTCACCCCTCCACTTT
NA,TRBV7-3,few,TRBJ2-1,CASSLIGVGSGNEQFF,TGTGCCAGCAGCTTAATTGGGGTGGGGAGTGGCAATGAGCAGTTCTTC
TRBD1,TRBV2,NA,TRBJ1-4,CASSPGQANEKLFF,TGTGCCAGCAGTCCGGGACAGGCTAATGAAAAACTGTTTTTT
TRBD2,TRBV7-2,few,TRBJ2-3,CASSLGQPGLGTDTQYF,TGTGCCAGCAGCTTAGGTCAACCGGGACTAGGTACAGATACGCAGTATTTT
TRBD2,TRBV7-2,few,TRBJ2-3,CASSLAWTSGFPSTDTQYF,TGTGCCAGCAGCTTAGCGTGGACTAGCGGATTTCCTAGCACAGATACGCAGTATTTT
TRBD1,TRBV4-2,NA,TRBJ2-7,CASSQPGQNYEQYF,TGTGCCAGCAGCCAACCGGGACAGAACTACGAGCAGTACTTC
NA,TRBV3-1,NA,TRBJ2-4,CASSQDGGRNIQYF,TGTGCCAGCAGCCAAGATGGAGGAAGAAACATTCAGTACTTC
TRBD2,TRBV5-1,NA,TRBJ2-1,CASSLGLAGALYNEQFF,TGCGCCAGCAGCTTGGGACTAGCGGGGGCCCTCTACAATGAGCAGTTCTTC
NA,TRBV10-3,few,TRBJ1-2,CAISESGRSGYTF,TGTGCCATCAGTGAGTCGGGTAGATCGGGCTACACCTTC
TRBD1,TRBV29-1,NA,TRBJ1-2,CSANQGASPGGYGYTF,TGCAGCGCCAATCAGGGGGCGTCCCCTGGGGGCTATGGCTACACCTTC
NA,TRBV24-1,NA,TRBJ1-2,CAIWGPSNYGYTF,TGTGCCATCTGGGGACCTTCTAACTATGGCTACACCTTC